These 27 T cell receptor beta chains were all obtained from the same sample, sequenced in a study of long-term antiretroviral therapy in people with HIV. The immunoSEQ assay was v3.0, run at survey level. Clones were read by immunoSEQ multiplex PCR, and TCRdb kept only the in-frame ones, dropping some. The sample has 25,000 to 35,000 clones, about 95% seen once. Specimen: unsorted PBMCs, collected 5.3 years after starting antiretroviral therapy. All receptors come from a man aged 25-45 years with HIV.

The chain links TRBV4-2 to TRBJ2-7, with TRBD2 matching 7 bases. This CDR3 has 16 residues. Germline CDR1 is LGHNA and CDR2 is YNFKEQ. J gave up 0 bases and V 0 bases, and 5 bases lay outside the gene matches. The CDR3 nucleotides are TGTGCCAGCAGCCAAGAAAGAACTAGCGCCTCCTACGAGCAGTACTTC. It encodes CASSQERTSASYEQYF.

This clone was recorded only once. J is TRBJ1-3 and V is TRBV5-1; no clear D. This CDR3 has 16 residues. Trimming cost V 4 bases and J 1 base, with 15 bases left between them. Germline V gene data show CDR1 as SGHRS and CDR2 as YFSETQ. CDR3 residues: CASSRQEIKSGNTIYF. In DNA form, the CDR3 reads TGCGCCAGCAGCCGGCAGGAGATTAAATCTGGAAACACCATATATTTT. Based on the CDR3 plus reference TRBV5-1 and TRBJ1-3, the full variable domain is KAGVTQTPRYLIKTRGQQVTLSCSPISGHRSVSWYQQTPGQGLQFLFEYFSETQRNKGNFPGRFSGRQFSNSRSEMNVSTLELGDSALYLCASSRQEIKSGNTIYFGEGSWLTVV.

The chain recombines TRBV4-1 with TRBJ2-3; 13 bases line up with TRBD2. The CDR3 has 19 amino acids. J was trimmed by 0 bases and V by 2 bases; bases with no gene match: 8. Germline V gives CDR1 MGHRA, CDR2 YSYEKL. CDR3 loop: CASSQYSRGLAGSTDTQYF. In DNA, the CDR3 is TGCGCCAGCAGCCAATACTCCCGGGGACTAGCGGGGAGCACAGATACGCAGTATTTT.

This clone turned up a few times. The chain combines TRBV27 with TRBJ2-7, with 13 nucleotides matching TRBD2. With V trimmed by 3 bases and J by 3 bases, 17 bases remained unmatched. This CDR3 region has 20 residues. CDR1 is MNHEY and CDR2 is SMNVEV in the germline V gene (reference sequence). Here the CDR3 DNA reads TGTGCCAGCAGTTTTCGGCAACTAGCGGGAGGGCCCAGAGTCATCTACGAGCAGTACTTC. Encoded protein: CASSFRQLAGGPRVIYEQYF.

V gene TRBV7-9 combines with J gene TRBJ2-7; D uncertain. CDR3 length: 11 residues. V was shortened by 0 bases and J by 7 bases, with 4 bases between the two germline ends. Germline V gene data show CDR1 as SEHNR and CDR2 as FQNEAQ (reference sequence). The CDR3 region is CASSLAGEQYF. As DNA, the CDR3 is TGTGCCAGCAGCTTAGCTGGGGAGCAGTACTTC.

The V and J genes are TRBV5-4 and TRBJ2-1, with 14 bases identical to TRBD2. Per germline, CDR1 SGHNT and CDR2 YYREEE (reference sequence). The junction had 7 bases not matched to a gene; V was cut back by 4 bases and J by 4 bases. This CDR3 comprises 17 residues. Here the CDR3 reads CASSPGLAGERYNEQFF. CDR3 nucleotides: TGTGCCAGCAGCCCGGGACTAGCGGGAGAACGATACAATGAGCAGTTCTTC.

V is TRBV11-1 and J is TRBJ2-5, with 13 bases lining up with TRBD2. Germline CDR1 reads SGHAT; CDR2 reads FQDESV (reference sequence). Germline trimming cut 5 bases from V and 4 bases from J; bases unmatched to any gene: 10. This CDR3 has 17 residues. DNA for the CDR3: TGTGCCAGCAGCCCGATCACTAGCGGGGGGGCGTCAGAGACCCAGTACTTC. This sequence encodes CASSPITSGGASETQYF.

This clone was counted a single time. The V and J genes are TRBV9 and TRBJ2-3; weak D call: TRBD2 (5 bases). This CDR3 is built from 13 residues. Per germline, CDR1 SGDLS and CDR2 YYNGEE. V lost 3 bases and J 5 bases, leaving 10 bases between the germline ends. The CDR3 region has the DNA TGTGCCAGCAGCGCCGGACTGGGAGATACGCAGTATTTT. It codes for CASSAGLGDTQYF.

The chain couples TRBV7-9 to TRBJ2-5; D possibly uses TRBD1 or TRBD2 (6 bases each). CDR3 length: 16 amino acids. Germline V gene lookup returns CDR1 SEHNR and CDR2 FQNEAQ (reference sequence). The ends were cut back, 1 base at V and 4 bases at J, with 16 bases in the middle. CDR3 region: CASSLDFGGPTETQYF. The CDR3 DNA sequence: TGTGCCAGCAGCTTAGATTTTGGGGGGCCTACAGAGACCCAGTACTTC.

CDR3 bases: TGTGCTAGTGGTCCCTCTTCGTTGGCGGGCGAGCAGTATTTT. Translation gives CASGPSSLAGEQYF. The gene calls are TRBV12-5 and TRBJ2-3, with D possibly TRBD2 on 5 matching bases. The CDR3 is 14 residues long. CDR1 and CDR2 (germline): LGHNT, FRNRAP. V was trimmed by 5 bases and J by 11 bases, leaving 20 bases between them. Full variable domain (remainder filled in from reference TRBV12-5 and TRBJ2-3): DARVTQTPRHKVTEMGQEVTMRCQPILGHNTVFWYRQTMMQGLELLAYFRNRAPLDDSGMPKDRFSAEMPDATLATLKIQPSEPRDSAVYFCASGPSSLAGEQYFGPGTRLTVL.

J is TRBJ2-7 and V is TRBV4-1; 7 bases fit TRBD2. CDR3 size: 15 residues. Germline values: CDR1 MGHRA, CDR2 YSYEKL. Trimming at V came to 5 bases and at J to 2 bases, leaving 9 bases not matched to a gene. This CDR3 reads CASSGGGSEPYEQYF. Written as DNA, the CDR3 is TGCGCCAGCAGCGGGGGAGGGAGCGAGCCCTACGAGCAGTACTTC.

The V gene is TRBV7-9, the J gene TRBJ2-2; D ambiguous. This CDR3 region has 15 residues. Germline V lookup: CDR1 SEHNR, CDR2 FQNEAQ (reference sequence). V was cut by 5 bases and J by 4 bases, with 14 bases left in between. The CDR3 sequence: CASSAQWEITGELFF. The CDR3 nucleotides are TGTGCCAGCAGCGCCCAATGGGAAATCACCGGGGAGCTGTTTTTT.

V usage is TRBV7-2 and J usage is TRBJ2-3; TRBD2 matches 9 bases. Germline V gene sequence: CDR1 SGHTA, CDR2 FQGNSA. Trimming at V came to 5 bases and at J to 3 bases, leaving 6 bases not matched to a gene. This CDR3 is 15 amino acids long. CDR3 in DNA: TGTGCCAGCAGCGCGGGGGGGGCGTTTACAGATACGCAGTATTTT. It is translated as CASSAGGAFTDTQYF.

The chain recombines TRBV19 with TRBJ2-1; no clear D. CDR3 length equals 13 residues. The V and J ends lost 6 bases and 0 bases respectively, with 6 bases between them. Germline V gives CDR1 LNHDA, CDR2 SQIVND (reference sequence). DNA of the CDR3: TGTGCCAGTAGCCCGGTCTCCTACAATGAGCAGTTCTTC. Translated: CASSPVSYNEQFF.

V usage is TRBV7-3 and J usage is TRBJ2-1; TRBD1 matches at 9 bases. There are 14 residues in the CDR3. Germline V gene sequence: CDR1 SGHTA, CDR2 FQGTGA. The trim removed 2 bases at V and 6 bases at J, leaving 2 bases unmatched. CDR3 in DNA: TGTGCCAGCAGCTTAGGGACAGGGTCCAATGAGCAGTTCTTC. Its protein product is CASSLGTGSNEQFF.

Only one count was recorded for this clone. J is TRBJ2-3 and V is TRBV4-1; TRBD2 matches 9 bases. The CDR3 covers 19 residues. The trim removed 4 bases at V and 1 base at J, leaving 15 bases unmatched. Germline values: CDR1 MGHRA, CDR2 YSYEKL. The CDR3 bases are TGCGCCAGCAGCCCGATTCCCCCCATCTTAGCGGGGGGCACAGATACGCAGTATTTT. Protein product: CASSPIPPILAGGTDTQYF.

The V call is TRBV4-1, the J call TRBJ2-1; D is unclear. With 6 bases removed from V and 5 bases from J, the gap between germline ends came to 14 bases. The CDR3 is 14 amino acids. Germline-derived CDR1 and CDR2 are MGHRA and YSYEKL. CDR3 in amino acids: CASSPRVLDNEQFF. DNA of the CDR3: TGCGCCAGCAGTCCAAGAGTCCTTGACAATGAGCAGTTCTTC.

This sequence joins TRBV6-1 and TRBJ2-7; possibly TRBD1 for D (5 bases). The V gene's germline CDR1 is MNHNS and CDR2 SASEGT. CDR3 length: 12 amino acids. Trimming pared 5 bases from V and 5 bases from J, leaving 10 bases between. CDR3 sequence reads: CASSTQGDEQYF. The CDR3 bases are TGTGCCAGCAGTACCCAGGGTGACGAGCAGTACTTC.

The chain joins TRBV4-1 to TRBJ1-5; D unresolved. The CDR3 loop spans 15 amino acids. Trimming took off 2 bases at V and 3 bases at J, with 11 bases between the two ends. From germline, CDR1 is MGHRA and CDR2 YSYEKL. CDR3 region: CASSQIEWDNQPQHF. Written as DNA, the CDR3 is TGCGCCAGCAGCCAAATCGAGTGGGACAATCAGCCCCAGCATTTT.

The J gene is TRBJ2-5, the V gene TRBV6-1; D may be TRBD1 (6 bases). V shed 6 bases and J shed 1 base, with 15 bases lying between them. CDR3 length equals 15 residues. CDR1 MNHNS and CDR2 SASEGT come from the germline V gene. CDR3 in amino acids: CASSAGGTRQETQYF. The CDR3 DNA follows: TGTGCCAGCAGCGCCGGTGGGACACGCCAAGAGACCCAGTACTTC.

The rearrangement links TRBV2 to TRBJ1-3; D perhaps matches TRBD1 (5 bases). The V gene's germline CDR1 is SNHLY and CDR2 FYNNEI. This CDR3 contains 16 residues. The V gene lost 1 base and the J gene lost 2 bases, with 12 bases spanning the gap. In nucleotides, the CDR3 is TGTGCCAGCAGTGAAGAGGCAGGGAATACTGGAAACACCATATATTTT. Its translation: CASSEEAGNTGNTIYF.

This clone was seen a handful of times. The V and J genes are TRBV2 and TRBJ1-2; D is unclear. V was pared by 2 bases and J by 2 bases, with 3 bases between. Germline CDR1 and CDR2: SNHLY and FYNNEI. This CDR3 contains 12 residues. CDR3 DNA: TGTGCCAGCAGTGAACTGAACTATGGCTACACCTTC. It translates to CASSELNYGYTF. Supplemented by reference TRBV2 and TRBJ1-2, the full variable domain reads EPEVTQTPSHQVTQMGQEVILRCVPISNHLYFYWYRQILGQKVEFLVSFYNNEISEKSEIFDDQFSVERPDGSNFTLKIRSTKLEDSAMYFCASSELNYGYTFGSGTRLTVV.

This rearrangement joins TRBV15 to TRBJ2-5; D may be TRBD1 (6 bases). Germline lookup yields CDR1 LNHNV and CDR2 YYDKDF (reference sequence). Between the trimmed V and J ends, which lost 1 base and 3 bases, there was a span of 18 bases. The CDR3 covers 17 residues. DNA of the CDR3: TGTGCCACCAGCAGAGCAGGGGCCATGGGAGCGAAAGAGACCCAGTACTTC. Translated: CATSRAGAMGAKETQYF.

The chain carries TRBV2 and TRBJ2-7, with 13 nucleotides matching TRBD2. Unmatched junction bases numbered 7, after V lost 7 bases and J lost 4 bases. The length of the CDR3 is 15 residues. From germline, CDR1 is SNHLY and CDR2 FYNNEI. The CDR3 is CASTSQLAGGYEQYF. The DNA of the CDR3 is TGTGCCAGCACCAGCCAACTAGCGGGGGGGTACGAGCAGTACTTC.

This CDR3 reads CASRASNDKKNYNEQFF. For the CDR3, the DNA is TGTGCCAGCAGGGCTAGTAATGACAAGAAAAACTACAATGAGCAGTTCTTC. The rearrangement uses TRBV2 and TRBJ2-1; no clear D gene. V gave up 6 bases and J gave up 3 bases, with 21 bases separating them. Looked up from germline, CDR1 is SNHLY and CDR2 is FYNNEI. The CDR3 has 17 residues.

The genes are TRBV7-9 and TRBJ2-7; no clear D gene. V was pared by 5 bases and J by 6 bases, with 8 bases between. This CDR3 spans 11 amino acids. Germline CDR1 is SEHNR and CDR2 is FQNEAQ (reference sequence). CDR3 protein: CASSPPSEQYF. For the CDR3, the DNA is TGTGCCAGCAGCCCGCCAAGCGAGCAGTACTTC.

This chain connects TRBV7-9 to TRBJ1-4; 9 positions agree with TRBD1. Germline CDR1 SEHNR, CDR2 FQNEAQ (reference sequence). The junction had 5 bases not matched to a gene; V was cut back by 5 bases and J by 7 bases. The CDR3 has 14 residues. This CDR3 reads CASSIQGAGEKLFF. Here the CDR3 DNA reads TGTGCCAGCAGCATACAGGGGGCAGGTGAAAAACTGTTTTTT.